This TCR beta chain was sequenced in a study of T cell clones after liver transplantation. Whole-study context: Apart from three HCV-positive recipients, transplants were for non-autoimmune, non-viral reasons. Patients counted as tolerant after at least one year off all immunosuppression, enzymes not exceeding twice normal. Timepoints were pre-transplant, pre-withdrawal, and after withdrawal was completed or failed.

V shed 2 bases and J shed 5 bases, with 9 bases lying between them. Per the germline V gene, CDR1 is SGHAT and CDR2 is FQNNGV. CDR3 size: 13 residues. As regards this clone: Its antigen is unidentified.

Study observations and caveats: Low donor cell numbers restricted donor-reactive repertoire measurement in a couple of subjects.

Clones were sequenced by immunoSEQ multiplex PCR, and TCRdb holds only the in-frame ones, with some missing. The sample records some 6,100 clones, roughly 85% being singletons. The rearrangement joins TRBV11-2 to TRBJ2-5; D gene unclear. The TCR was taken from a human patient who received a liver transplant. Some T cells may be graft donor cells. Specimen: CD8+ T cells from blood, collected 24 months after liver transplant. CDR3 amino acids: CASSLNLIETQYF. The CDR3, as DNA: TGTGCCAGCAGCTTAAATCTAATCGAGACCCAGTACTTC. The full variable domain, in which reference TRBV11-2 and TRBJ2-5 provide the parts outside the CDR3, is EAGVAQSPRYKIIEKRQSVAFWCNPISGHATLYWYQQILGQGPKLLIQFQNNGVVDDSQLPKDRFSAERLKGVDSTLKIQPAKLEDSAVYLCASSLNLIETQYFGPGTRLLVL.